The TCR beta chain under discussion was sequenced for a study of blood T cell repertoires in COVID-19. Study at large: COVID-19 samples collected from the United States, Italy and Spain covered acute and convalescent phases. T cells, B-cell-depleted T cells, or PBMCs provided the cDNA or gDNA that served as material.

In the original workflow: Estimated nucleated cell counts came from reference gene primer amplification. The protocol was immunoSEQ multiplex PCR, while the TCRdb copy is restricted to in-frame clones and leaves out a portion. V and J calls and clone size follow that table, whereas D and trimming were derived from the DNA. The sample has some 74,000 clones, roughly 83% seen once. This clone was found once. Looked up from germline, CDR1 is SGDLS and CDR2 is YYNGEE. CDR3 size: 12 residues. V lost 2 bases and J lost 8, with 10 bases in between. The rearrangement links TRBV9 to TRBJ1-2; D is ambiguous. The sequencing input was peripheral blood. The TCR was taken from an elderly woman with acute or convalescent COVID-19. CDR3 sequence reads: CASSVGLGGYTF. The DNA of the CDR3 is TGTGCCAGCAGCGTCGGCTTGGGCGGCTACACCTTC.